This TCR beta chain was identified during a study of Graves' ophthalmopathy and Graves' hyperthyroidism. Study-level points and caveats: Built on 13 signatures, a model told ophthalmopathy apart from stable hyperthyroidism with over 85% sensitivity and 70% to 82% specificity. Blood also harbored most expanded thyroid clonotypes above 0.001 frequency.

V was shortened by 4 bases and J by 6 bases, with 16 bases between the two germline ends. The CDR3 contains 14 residues. CDR1 is SGHRS and CDR2 is YFSETQ in the germline V gene. This clonotype was detected ten times or more. Antigen specificity is unknown. Amplified material comprised TCR beta CDR3 regions derived from RNA transcripts. The first-round RT-PCR employed HTBI primers together with the Qiagen OneStep RT-PCR kit. A multiplex PCR was then performed as the second round. TCRdb analysed the multiplex PCR reads with MiXCR anew, one entry per CDR3 protein. The table records more than 1,000,000 distinct CDR3 sequences, approximately 35% of them present only once. Each hyperthyroidism patient was newly diagnosed, with under 2 months' duration, and aged 18 to 65. Diagnosis was based on clinical symptoms, serum thyroxine, TRAb, thyroid ultrasound and orbital computed tomography.

The chain has TRBV5-1 and TRBJ1-1; maybe TRBD1 (6 bases). The sequencing input was peripheral blood or thyroid tissue (not recorded which). The receptor comes from an adult man with Graves' hyperthyroidism. The CDR3 DNA reads TGCGCCAGCAGCACGGATGGGGGCTCGCCTGAAGCTTTCTTT. Its translation is CASSTDGGSPEAFF.